This paragraph covers one TCR beta chain sequence. These data belong to a study of identical twins. Each CDR3 protein is one row after TCRdb ran MiXCR on the 5' RACE reads. The sample contains 500,000 to 600,000 distinct CDR3 sequences, 20% to 25% of which appear only once. Separately, the same data were catalogued under a study of T cells expressing NK-cell markers. From that report: Anti-gamma-delta TCR antibody use in several experiments restricted sorting to alpha-beta TCR T cells. Similarly, these clonotypes led the CD3+CD56-NKG2C+ fraction as well in a handful of donors. Evidence did not settle whether expanded NKG2C+ T cell clones targeted HCMV.

The sequenced material came from CD4+ T cells sorted from blood. The sequence derives from a woman younger than 30 in good health.

Here the CDR3 DNA reads TGCAGTGCTATAAAAATTAGACGGAGACAGGGAGAGGTCGAGCAGTACTTC. Amino acid sequence: CSAIKIRRRQGEVEQYF. The chain joins TRBV20-1 to TRBJ2-7; 7 bases map to TRBD1. V shed 4 bases, J shed 6 bases, and the junction held 21 bases outside the gene matches. There are 17 residues in the CDR3. CDR1 and CDR2 from the germline V gene are DFQATT and SNEGSKA (reference sequence).